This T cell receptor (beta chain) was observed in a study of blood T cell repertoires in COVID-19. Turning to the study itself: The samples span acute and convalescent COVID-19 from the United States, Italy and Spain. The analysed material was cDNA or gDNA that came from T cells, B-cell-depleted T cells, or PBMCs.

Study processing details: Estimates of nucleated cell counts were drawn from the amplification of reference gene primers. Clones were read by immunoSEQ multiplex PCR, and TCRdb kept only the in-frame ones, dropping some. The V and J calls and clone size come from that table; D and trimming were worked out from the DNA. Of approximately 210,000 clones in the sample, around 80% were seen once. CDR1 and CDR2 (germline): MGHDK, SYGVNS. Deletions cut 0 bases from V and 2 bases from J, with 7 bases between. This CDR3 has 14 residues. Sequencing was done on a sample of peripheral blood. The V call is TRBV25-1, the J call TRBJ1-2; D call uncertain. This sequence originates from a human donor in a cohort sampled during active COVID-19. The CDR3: CASSEYAENYGYTF. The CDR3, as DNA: TGTGCCAGCAGTGAATATGCAGAAAACTATGGCTACACCTTC.